One and the same sample provided the 12 T cell receptor beta chains below, sequenced in a study of cytomegalovirus exposure and HLA in healthy donors. 13 Jbeta primers and 60 Vbeta primers were used for the PCR. Some clones are missing from TCRdb's copy, which holds only in-frame ones; the method was immunoSEQ multiplex PCR. The sample has around 140,000 clones; almost 85% are singletons. Sequencing was carried out using PBMCs. The receptors stem from a woman in her sixties or seventies in good health and CMV-seropositive.

The CDR3 is CASSLSNIIMGYTF. CDR3 DNA sequence: TGTGCCAGCAGTTTGAGTAATATCATTATGGGCTACACCTTC. The V and J genes are TRBV28 and TRBJ1-2; D gene uncertain. The CDR3 consists of 14 residues. The V end was cut by 3 bases, the J end by 8 bases, with 16 bases between. Germline CDR1 reads MDHEN; CDR2 reads SYDVKM.

The chain combines TRBV5-4 with TRBJ2-5; 10 bases agree with TRBD2. The CDR3 extends over 15 amino acids. The V gene's germline CDR1 is SGHNT and CDR2 YYREEE (reference sequence). Unmatched junction bases numbered 8, after V lost 4 bases and J lost 5 bases. DNA of the CDR3: TGTGCCAGCAGCCCTAGCGGGAGCGGCGGGGAGACCCAGTACTTC. Encoded protein: CASSPSGSGGETQYF.

V and J are TRBV9 and TRBJ2-1; 8 bases align to TRBD2. The germline V gene encodes CDR1 SGDLS and CDR2 YYNGEE. The CDR3 is 14 amino acids. Trimming removed 1 base from V and 6 bases from J; junction bases left unmatched: 3. CDR3: CASSVSGSRNEQFF. The DNA for the CDR3 is TGTGCCAGCAGCGTAAGCGGGAGTCGCAATGAGCAGTTCTTC. The full variable domain, with the rest looked up from reference TRBV9 and TRBJ2-1, is DSGVTQTPKHLITATGQRVTLRCSPRSGDLSVYWYQQSLDQGLQFLIQYYNGEERAKGNILERFSAQQFPDLHSELNLSSLELGDSALYFCASSVSGSRNEQFFGPGTRLTVL.

V and J are TRBV7-9 and TRBJ2-5; D is perhaps TRBD1 (6 bases). There are 14 residues in the CDR3. With 8 bases removed from V and 3 bases from J, the gap between germline ends came to 16 bases. CDR1 and CDR2 (germline): SEHNR, FQNEAQ (reference sequence). CDR3: CASFELQGEETQYF. DNA for the CDR3: TGTGCCAGCTTTGAATTACAGGGCGAAGAGACCCAGTACTTC.

The genes are TRBV27 and TRBJ1-2; 8 bases agree with TRBD1. V dropped 4 bases and J dropped 4; count of bases not matched to a gene: 5. CDR1 is MNHEY and CDR2 is SMNVEV in the germline V gene (reference sequence). This CDR3 has 14 amino acids. The CDR3 nucleotides read TGTGCCAGCAGTTCGGACAGGGAACTCTATGGCTACACCTTC. Encoded protein: CASSSDRELYGYTF.

The rearrangement uses TRBV4-2 and TRBJ1-1; D possibly corresponds to TRBD1 (5 bases). The CDR3 extends over 14 amino acids. Germline CDR1 and CDR2: LGHNA and YNFKEQ. Trimming cost V 0 bases and J 8 bases, with 13 bases left between them. CDR3 amino acids: CASSQDSPGLEAFF. DNA for the CDR3: TGTGCCAGCAGCCAAGATTCCCCAGGGTTAGAAGCTTTCTTT.

V and J are TRBV5-4 and TRBJ1-1, with D possibly matching TRBD1 (6 bases). The CDR3 is 14 amino acids. The V end was cut by 5 bases, the J end by 0 bases, with 11 bases between. Germline assignment: CDR1 SGHNT and CDR2 YYREEE (reference sequence). This CDR3 reads CASSIQGLNTEAFF. In DNA, the CDR3 is TGTGCCAGCAGTATACAGGGTCTGAACACTGAAGCTTTCTTT. The variable domain in full, completed from reference TRBV5-4 and TRBJ1-1, reads ETGVTQSPTHLIKTRGQQVTLRCSSQSGHNTVSWYQQALGQGPQFIFQYYREEENGRGNFPPRFSGLQFPNYSSELNVNALELDDSALYLCASSIQGLNTEAFFGQGTRLTVV.

The gene calls are TRBV5-1 and TRBJ2-3, with 11 bases matching TRBD2. The CDR3 is 16 residues long. Trimming removed 4 bases from V and 3 bases from J; junction bases left unmatched: 7. CDR1 and CDR2 (germline): SGHRS, YFSETQ. CDR3 loop: CASSVTSGKATDTQYF. DNA of the CDR3: TGCGCCAGCAGCGTGACTAGCGGGAAAGCAACAGATACGCAGTATTTT.

The chain has TRBV4-1 and TRBJ1-2; possibly TRBD1 for D (6 bases). V lost 4 bases, J lost 7 bases, and 13 bases lay in between. The CDR3 runs 13 residues. Looked up from germline, CDR1 is MGHRA and CDR2 is YSYEKL. The CDR3 coding sequence is TGCGCCAGCAGCCTAGCAGCAGGGGTTGGCTACACCTTC. Translated: CASSLAAGVGYTF.

CDR3 DNA sequence: TGTGCCAGCAGCGATCCGGGACTAGGGGGCAATGAGCAGTTCTTC. This translates into CASSDPGLGGNEQFF. This chain links TRBV9 with TRBJ2-1; 8 nucleotides align to TRBD2. This CDR3 is 15 amino acids long. J lost 6 bases, V lost 3 bases, and 8 bases had no gene match. The germline V gene has CDR1 SGDLS and CDR2 YYNGEE. The whole variable domain, remainder taken from reference TRBV9 and TRBJ2-1, is DSGVTQTPKHLITATGQRVTLRCSPRSGDLSVYWYQQSLDQGLQFLIQYYNGEERAKGNILERFSAQQFPDLHSELNLSSLELGDSALYFCASSDPGLGGNEQFFGPGTRLTVL.

The chain employs TRBV11-2 and TRBJ2-5; the D gene is possibly TRBD1 (7 bases). The J call may be in error: the DNA end matches TRBJ2-7 better. CDR1 is SGHAT and CDR2 is FQNNGV in the germline V gene. The length of the CDR3 is 14 residues. CDR3 in amino acids: CASRGGRGAYEQYF. The CDR3 bases are TGTGCCAGCCGGGGAGGCAGGGGGGCCTACGAGCAGTACTTC.

The V and J genes are TRBV25-1 and TRBJ2-6; 8 bases are shared with TRBD1. Germline CDR1 is MGHDK and CDR2 is SYGVNS. The length of the CDR3 is 15 residues. V was pared by 7 bases and J by 0 bases, with 2 bases of the junction left unmatched. The CDR3: CASTGTGSGANVLTF. CDR3 bases: TGTGCCAGCACCGGGACAGGCTCTGGGGCCAACGTCCTGACTTTC.